The 7 T cell receptor beta chains reported below all come from one sample, sequenced in a study of shared clonotypes between healthy human individuals. Selected positively for CCR7 and CD45RO-negative, naive CD8 cells excluded terminally differentiated effector memory CD45RA+ cells. TCRdb's copy holds only in-frame clones and misses some; the assay was immunoSEQ multiplex PCR. Of about 1,900,000 clones detected, just under 95% appear once; the ten largest clones hold around 1%. The sequenced sample consisted of naive CD8+ T cells sorted from blood. Every receptor here comes from a man between 18 and 29 years old in good health.

The chain uses TRBV6-5 and TRBJ1-2, with D possibly TRBD1 on 5 matching bases. The CDR3 runs 14 residues. Germline lookup yields CDR1 MNHEY and CDR2 SVGAGI. Trimming pared 0 bases from V and 7 bases from J, leaving 12 bases between. The CDR3 DNA reads as TGTGCCAGCAGTTACTCGGGGGGGTGGCCTGGCTACACCTTC. Its translation: CASSYSGGWPGYTF.

The gene calls are TRBV2 and TRBJ2-5; D is perhaps TRBD2 (6 bases). Germline V gene data show CDR1 as SNHLY and CDR2 as FYNNEI. Trimming stripped 8 bases from V and 0 bases from J, with 10 bases between. The CDR3 extends over 13 amino acids. DNA for the CDR3: TGTGCCAGCCTTAGGAGGGACCAAGAGACCCAGTACTTC. Translating gives CASLRRDQETQYF.

The J gene is TRBJ2-3, the V gene TRBV5-6, with D perhaps TRBD1 (6 bases). Germline V gives CDR1 SGHDT, CDR2 YYEEEE. With 2 bases removed from V and 3 bases from J, the gap between germline ends came to 13 bases. The CDR3 extends over 15 amino acids. The chain's CDR3 is CASSFLQGMTDTQYF. The CDR3 region has the DNA TGTGCCAGCAGCTTTTTACAGGGTATGACAGATACGCAGTATTTT. The full variable domain, rest sourced from reference TRBV5-6 and TRBJ2-3, is DAGVTQSPTHLIKTRGQQVTLRCSPKSGHDTVSWYQQALGQGPQFIFQYYEEEERQRGNFPDRFSGHQFPNYSSELNVNALLLGDSALYLCASSFLQGMTDTQYFGPGTRLTVL.

Comments on this clone: Other DNA sequences in the sample encode the same CDR3. This chain connects TRBV6-5 to TRBJ2-3, with D perhaps TRBD2 (7 bases). V gave up 0 bases and J gave up 6 bases, with 10 bases separating them. Germline CDR1 and CDR2: MNHEY and SVGAGI. The CDR3 covers 14 residues. DNA of the CDR3: TGTGCCAGCAGTTACTCGAGGGGGGGGGATACGCAGTATTTT. Amino acids: CASSYSRGGDTQYF.

The V call is TRBV7-2, the J call TRBJ2-2; 11 bases agree with TRBD1. CDR1 and CDR2 from the germline V gene are SGHTA and FQGNSA. The CDR3 is 15 residues long. V lost 3 bases and J lost 8; bases outside the gene matches: 5. The CDR3 spells CASSFWDRGTGELFF. The CDR3 nucleotides are TGTGCCAGCAGCTTTTGGGACAGGGGGACGGGGGAGCTGTTTTTT.

Note on this clone: Other nucleotide sequences from this sample produce the same CDR3. The chain links TRBV4-3 to TRBJ2-7; 12 bases align to TRBD1. This CDR3 comprises 15 residues. Germline-derived CDR1 and CDR2 are LGHNA and YSLEER. V lost 3 bases and J lost 4; bases outside the gene matches: 4. The CDR3 loop is CASSQGTGGVYEQYF. CDR3 nucleotides: TGCGCCAGCAGCCAGGGGACAGGGGGCGTATACGAGCAGTACTTC.

The rearrangement joins TRBV5-6 to TRBJ1-1; 9 bases fit TRBD1. Trimming at V came to 1 base and at J to 1 base, leaving 5 bases not matched to a gene. Germline assignment: CDR1 SGHDT and CDR2 YYEEEE. CDR3 size: 16 residues. The CDR3 here is CASSLWGQGPNTEAFF. DNA for the CDR3: TGTGCCAGCAGCTTGTGGGGACAGGGCCCGAACACTGAAGCTTTCTTT.